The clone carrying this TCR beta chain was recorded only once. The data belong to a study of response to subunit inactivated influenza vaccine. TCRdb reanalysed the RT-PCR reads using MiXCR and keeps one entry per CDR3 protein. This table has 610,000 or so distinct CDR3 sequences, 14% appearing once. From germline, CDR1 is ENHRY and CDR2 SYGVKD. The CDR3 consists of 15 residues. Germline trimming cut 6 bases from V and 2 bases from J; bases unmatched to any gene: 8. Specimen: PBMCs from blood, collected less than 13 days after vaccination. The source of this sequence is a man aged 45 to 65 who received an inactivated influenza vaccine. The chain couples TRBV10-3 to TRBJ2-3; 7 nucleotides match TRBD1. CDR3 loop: CAISNRGLYTDTQYF. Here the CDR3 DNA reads TGTGCCATCAGCAACAGGGGCTTATACACAGATACGCAGTATTTT.